This TCR beta chain was observed in a study of T-cell reconstitution after alpha-beta-depleted transplantation in children. Findings and limits, study-wide: The main origin of T-cell counts and diversity one year after transplant was newly produced T cells. It was reported that alpha-beta T cells came from several hundred expanded graft clones (about two months after transplant).

A word on this clonotype: The antigen remains undetermined.

This CDR3 is 17 amino acids long. Germline V gives CDR1 DFQATT, CDR2 SNEGSKA (reference sequence). The ends were cut back, 0 bases at V and 0 bases at J, with 17 bases in the middle. For TCRbeta, the library was prepared with unique molecular identifiers. Using its own MiXCR run on the PCR reads, TCRdb lists one record per CDR3 protein. The sample has approximately 270,000 distinct CDR3 sequences; roughly 25% are singletons. The origin of this receptor is a female patient aged 2-9 years who had a stem cell transplant for congenital amegakaryocytic thrombocytopenia, so the T cells may come from the graft donor. Sequencing was performed on PBMCs, mostly from graft donor cells, taken 360 days after TCRalphabeta/CD19-depleted stem cell transplant. The J gene is TRBJ1-2, the V gene TRBV20-1, with D possibly TRBD1 on 5 matching bases. The CDR3 region is CSARDLGQGGPNYGYTF. CDR3 DNA: TGCAGTGCTAGAGATCTAGGTCAGGGAGGTCCTAACTATGGCTACACCTTC.